The 14 T cell receptor beta chains below all came from one sample that was sequenced in a study of T-cell memory formation after mild COVID-19 (dated by TCRdb to the early 2020s). Libraries were made using 5' RACE. Sequenced using an Illumina NovaSeq 6000. The public reads were reprocessed in TCRdb via fastp at Q25 and MiXCR, keeping in-frame beta chains. A single entry per CDR3 protein holds the most common genes and DNA from its merged rows. The sample data list hundreds of thousands of distinct CDR3 sequences, and 17% of these were observed just once. 8.1% of the sample is held by the ten biggest clonotypes. Sequenced sample: PBMCs or a T cell subset sorted from them (not recorded which). These receptors all come from an adult woman who had mild COVID-19 (a few samples of this study predate the infection). The sample titles of this study are shuffled in the database, so cell type and time point are left out; the donor was told from shared clones.

The chain joins TRBV18 to TRBJ2-7; TRBD2 matches at 7 bases. The CDR3 length is 19 residues. J lost 4 bases, V lost 0 bases, and 18 bases had no gene match. The germline CDR1 and CDR2 sequences are KGHSH and LQKENI. The CDR3 reads CASSPPLIFRSGETYEQYF. The CDR3 DNA is TGTGCCAGCTCACCACCGTTGATCTTTCGAAGCGGGGAAACTTACGAGCAGTACTTC.

The V gene is TRBV7-2, the J gene TRBJ1-3, with 8 bases that match TRBD1. In germline, CDR1 is SGHTA, CDR2 FQGNSA. The CDR3 has 17 residues. Unmatched junction bases numbered 11, after V lost 5 bases and J lost 2 bases. The CDR3 region is CASSRGTGVVAGNTIYF. The CDR3 DNA sequence: TGTGCCAGCAGCCGTGGGACAGGAGTTGTGGCTGGAAACACCATATATTTT.

The CDR3 loop reads CASSTTDRVETQYF. CDR3 sequence (DNA): TGTGCCAGCAGCACAACCGACAGGGTGGAGACCCAGTACTTC. The V call is TRBV7-9, the J call TRBJ2-5; 7 bases fit TRBD1. V lost 5 bases and J lost 5; bases outside the gene matches: 8. CDR3 length equals 14 residues. Germline V gives CDR1 SEHNR, CDR2 FQNEAQ (reference sequence).

The sample holds a few counts of this clonotype. The chain couples TRBV7-9 to TRBJ1-5; no clear D. V was pared by 2 bases and J by 0 bases, with 8 bases between. The germline CDR1 and CDR2 sequences are SEHNR and FQNEAQ (reference sequence). The CDR3 runs to 15 residues. The CDR3 DNA sequence: TGTGCCAGCAGCTTATTCGGTGATAGCAATCAGCCCCAGCATTTT. Amino acids: CASSLFGDSNQPQHF.

This clonotype turned up a few times. The J gene is TRBJ2-7, the V gene TRBV18, with D tentatively TRBD2 (6 bases). Germline V gene lookup returns CDR1 KGHSH and CDR2 LQKENI. V lost 1 base to trimming and J lost 5 bases, with 15 bases between them. The CDR3 has 15 amino acids. The CDR3 here is CASSPRRDWGDEQYF. The CDR3 region has the DNA TGTGCCAGCTCACCACGGCGGGATTGGGGCGACGAGCAGTACTTC.

This clonotype was picked up a small number of times. This rearrangement joins TRBV24-1 to TRBJ2-1, with 13 bases fitting TRBD2. The germline V gene encodes CDR1 KGHDR and CDR2 SFDVKD. CDR3 length: 20 amino acids. With 4 bases clipped from V and 2 bases from J, the junction kept 13 bases outside the gene matches. CDR3 nucleotides: TGTGCCACCAGTGACCCCGGGACTAGCGGGACAAGTCCGACCTACAATGAGCAGTTCTTC. Its protein is CATSDPGTSGTSPTYNEQFF.

V is TRBV15 and J is TRBJ2-3; tentative D call: TRBD1 (6 bases). Germline V lookup: CDR1 LNHNV, CDR2 YYDKDF (reference sequence). V lost 0 bases, J lost 2 bases, and 18 bases lay in between. There are 18 residues in the CDR3. The CDR3 DNA follows: TGTGCCACCAGCAGAGACCTAGCCGGGACAAGTTCCACAGATACGCAGTATTTT. This codes for CATSRDLAGTSSTDTQYF.

This chain connects TRBV7-9 to TRBJ2-7; 9 nucleotides agree with TRBD2. Germline lookup yields CDR1 SEHNR and CDR2 FQNEAQ (reference sequence). Trimming took 6 bases from V and 2 from J; bases not matched to a gene: 17. The CDR3 runs 18 residues. As DNA, the CDR3 is TGTGCCAGCAGTTCAGGGGGGGGTGGACTAGCGCTGACCTACGAGCAGTACTTC. Its translation: CASSSGGGGLALTYEQYF.

This chain uses TRBV6-2 or TRBV6-3 with TRBJ1-1; D is ambiguous. This CDR3 is built from 14 residues. V was clipped by 5 bases and J by 6 bases, with 16 bases between them. CDR1 MNHEY and CDR2 SVGEGT come from the germline V gene. CDR3 sequence (DNA): TGTGCCAGCAGTCACCCTTGGGTTCAGGCTGAAGCTTTCTTT. This encodes CASSHPWVQAEAFF.

This clonotype was observed at least ten times. The gene calls are TRBV12-3 or TRBV12-4 and TRBJ2-2; D is undetermined. V was clipped by 3 bases and J by 8 bases, with 10 bases between them. CDR3 size: 13 residues. CDR3 bases: TGTGCCAGCAGTTTTACTGGCCCTGGGGAGCTGTTTTTT. It yields the protein CASSFTGPGELFF.

This chain uses TRBV20-1 with TRBJ2-7, with 8 bases that match TRBD1. V shed 6 bases, J shed 4 bases, and the junction held 17 bases outside the gene matches. Germline V gene sequence: CDR1 DFQATT, CDR2 SNEGSKA (reference sequence). This CDR3 is built from 16 residues. The CDR3: CSAHPNRGTGGYEQYF. In DNA form, the CDR3 reads TGCAGTGCGCACCCCAACCGGGGGACAGGAGGTTACGAGCAGTACTTC.

The chain has TRBV5-1 and TRBJ2-1; possibly TRBD2 for D (6 bases). Trimming left V 2 bases short and J 2 bases short, with 14 bases between. The CDR3 contains 16 residues. CDR1 is SGHRS, CDR2 YFSETQ, per germline. CDR3 sequence: CASSLLALGTYNEQFF. Written as DNA, the CDR3 is TGCGCCAGCAGCTTACTAGCTTTGGGGACCTACAATGAGCAGTTCTTC.

In its sample, this clonotype was seen a few times. This chain joins TRBV6-5 and TRBJ1-1; unclear D gene. The germline V gene encodes CDR1 MNHEY and CDR2 SVGAGI. This CDR3 contains 13 residues. V gave up 5 bases and J gave up 4 bases, with 11 bases separating them. The CDR3 loop is CASSPRYRTEAFF. Written as DNA, the CDR3 is TGTGCCAGCAGTCCCAGGTATCGCACTGAAGCTTTCTTT.

The genes are TRBV18 and TRBJ1-1, with D unresolved. Per the germline V gene, CDR1 is KGHSH and CDR2 is LQKENI. The V gene lost 2 bases and the J gene lost 1 base, with 11 bases spanning the gap. The CDR3 extends over 15 amino acids. As DNA, the CDR3 is TGTGCCAGCTCACCAGAACGGGAATCGAACACTGAAGCTTTCTTT. Its protein is CASSPERESNTEAFF.